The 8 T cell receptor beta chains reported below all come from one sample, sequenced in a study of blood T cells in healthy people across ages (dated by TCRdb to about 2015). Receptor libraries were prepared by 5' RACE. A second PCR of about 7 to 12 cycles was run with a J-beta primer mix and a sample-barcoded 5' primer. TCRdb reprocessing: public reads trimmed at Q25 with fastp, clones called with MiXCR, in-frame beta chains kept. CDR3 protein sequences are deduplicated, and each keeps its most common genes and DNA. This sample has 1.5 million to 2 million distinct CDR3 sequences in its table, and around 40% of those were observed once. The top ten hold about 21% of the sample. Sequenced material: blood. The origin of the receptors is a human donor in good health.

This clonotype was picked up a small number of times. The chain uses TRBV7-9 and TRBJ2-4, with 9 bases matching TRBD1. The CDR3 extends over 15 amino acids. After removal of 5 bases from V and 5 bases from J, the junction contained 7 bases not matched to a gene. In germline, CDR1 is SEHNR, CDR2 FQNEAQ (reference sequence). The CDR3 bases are TGTGCCAGCAGCCCGAACCGGGACAGGGAAAACATTCAGTACTTC. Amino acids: CASSPNRDRENIQYF.

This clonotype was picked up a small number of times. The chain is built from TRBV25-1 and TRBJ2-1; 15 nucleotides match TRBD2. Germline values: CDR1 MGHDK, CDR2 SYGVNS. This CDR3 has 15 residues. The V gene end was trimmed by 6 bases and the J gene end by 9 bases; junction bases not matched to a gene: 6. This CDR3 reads CASSETGLAGGEQFF. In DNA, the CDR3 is TGTGCCAGCAGCGAAACGGGACTAGCGGGGGGTGAGCAGTTCTTC.

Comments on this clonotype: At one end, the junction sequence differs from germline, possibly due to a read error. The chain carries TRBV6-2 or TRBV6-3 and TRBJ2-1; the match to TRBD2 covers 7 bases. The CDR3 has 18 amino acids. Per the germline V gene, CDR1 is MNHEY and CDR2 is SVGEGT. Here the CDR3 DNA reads TGTGCCGGCAGTTACTCGATGGGTTCAAGGGAGGGGTGGAATGAGCAGTTCTTC. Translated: CAGSYSMGSREGWNEQFF.

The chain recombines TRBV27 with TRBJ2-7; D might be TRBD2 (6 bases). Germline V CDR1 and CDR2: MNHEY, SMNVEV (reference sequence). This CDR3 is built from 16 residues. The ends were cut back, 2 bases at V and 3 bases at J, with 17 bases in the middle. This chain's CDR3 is CASSLAGDSAYYEQYF. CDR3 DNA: TGTGCCAGCAGTTTAGCCGGGGACTCCGCGTACTACGAGCAGTACTTC.

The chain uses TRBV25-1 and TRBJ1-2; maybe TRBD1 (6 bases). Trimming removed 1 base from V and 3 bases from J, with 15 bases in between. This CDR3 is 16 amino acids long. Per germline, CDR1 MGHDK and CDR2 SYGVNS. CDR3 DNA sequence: TGTGCCAGCAGTGAATTTTTTATTGGGGGCGACTATGGCTACACCTTC. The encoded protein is CASSEFFIGGDYGYTF.

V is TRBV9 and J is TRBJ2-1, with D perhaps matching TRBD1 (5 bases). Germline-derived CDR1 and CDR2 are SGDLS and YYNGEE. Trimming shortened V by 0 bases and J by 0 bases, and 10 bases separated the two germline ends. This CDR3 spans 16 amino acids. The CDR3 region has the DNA TGTGCCAGCAGCGTAGCCAGCGACAGCTCCTACAATGAGCAGTTCTTC. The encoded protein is CASSVASDSSYNEQFF. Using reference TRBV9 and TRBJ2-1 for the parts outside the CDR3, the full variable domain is DSGVTQTPKHLITATGQRVTLRCSPRSGDLSVYWYQQSLDQGLQFLIQYYNGEERAKGNILERFSAQQFPDLHSELNLSSLELGDSALYFCASSVASDSSYNEQFFGPGTRLTVL.

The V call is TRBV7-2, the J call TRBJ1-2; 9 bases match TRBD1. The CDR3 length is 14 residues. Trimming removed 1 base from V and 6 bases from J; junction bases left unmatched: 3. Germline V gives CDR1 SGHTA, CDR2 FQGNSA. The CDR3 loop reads CASSLVWDRDGYTF. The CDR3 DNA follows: TGTGCCAGCAGCTTAGTATGGGACAGGGATGGCTACACCTTC.

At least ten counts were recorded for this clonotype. CDR3 DNA: TGTGCCAGCAGTTCTGGACAGTTAAACAATGAGCAGTTCTTC. Translated: CASSSGQLNNEQFF. The V gene is TRBV6-5, the J gene TRBJ2-1; D may be TRBD1 (6 bases). Trimming took off 4 bases at V and 5 bases at J, with 12 bases between the two ends. Germline lookup yields CDR1 MNHEY and CDR2 SVGAGI. The CDR3 is made up of 14 amino acids.